These 20 T cell receptor beta chains originate from one sample sequenced in a study of OX40 agonist ivuxolimab in advanced cancers. Produced via immunoSEQ multiplex PCR; TCRdb's table is partial and in-frame only. The sample comprises around 110,000 clones, around 93% of which are singletons, and approximately 0.15% rests with the top ten. The input for sequencing was CD4+ or CD8+ T cells sorted from blood, taken in a trial of the OX40 agonist ivuxolimab. All receptors come from an adult with an advanced solid tumor such as melanoma, head and neck, liver or kidney cancer.

The V and J genes are TRBV27 and TRBJ2-3, with D perhaps TRBD1 (6 bases). V gave up 5 bases and J gave up 3 bases, with 15 bases separating them. The germline V gene encodes CDR1 MNHEY and CDR2 SMNVEV (reference sequence). The CDR3 runs to 15 residues. The chain's CDR3 is CASSASPGATDTQYF. CDR3 in DNA: TGTGCCAGCAGTGCGTCACCAGGGGCGACAGATACGCAGTATTTT.

This rearrangement joins TRBV5-1 to TRBJ2-5; D is possibly TRBD2 (5 bases). Per germline, CDR1 SGHRS and CDR2 YFSETQ. The CDR3 has 15 residues. Trimming removed 1 base from V and 2 bases from J, with 12 bases in between. This CDR3 reads CASSLSGRGQETQYF. The CDR3 bases are TGCGCCAGCAGCTTGTCGGGTAGAGGGCAAGAGACCCAGTACTTC.

The chain recombines TRBV14 with TRBJ1-2; D not resolved. Germline V gene lookup returns CDR1 SGHDN and CDR2 FVKESK. This CDR3 has 13 amino acids. The V gene lost 1 base and the J gene lost 1 base, with 4 bases spanning the gap. The CDR3 region has the DNA TGTGCCAGCAGCCAAGGGGTTAACTATGGCTACACCTTC. It is translated as CASSQGVNYGYTF.

This clone has just one count. The rearrangement uses TRBV11-2 and TRBJ1-2; 10 bases are shared with TRBD1. Losses at the gene ends were 5 bases for V and 9 bases for J; bases not matched to a gene: 9. CDR3 length: 14 amino acids. Germline CDR1 SGHAT, CDR2 FQNNGV. The chain's CDR3 is CASSKVRDRGSYTF. The DNA for the CDR3 is TGTGCCAGCAGCAAGGTCCGGGACAGGGGAAGCTACACCTTC.

The chain employs TRBV6-6 and TRBJ1-2; D gene unclear. In germline, CDR1 is MNHNY, CDR2 SVGAGI (reference sequence). This CDR3 is built from 14 residues. The germline V and J ends were trimmed by 5 bases and 0 bases, with 10 bases remaining between them. The CDR3 DNA is TGTGCCAGCAGTCCCCGCCAGCCTAACTATGGCTACACCTTC. Translating it yields CASSPRQPNYGYTF.

V usage is TRBV7-8 and J usage is TRBJ2-1; D is undetermined. The CDR3 loop spans 15 amino acids. V lost 2 bases and J lost 9, with 17 bases in between. Germline lookup yields CDR1 SGHVS and CDR2 FQNEAQ. CDR3 amino acids: CASSLRVISASEQFF. The DNA for the CDR3 is TGTGCCAGCAGCTTAAGGGTCATTTCGGCTTCTGAGCAGTTCTTC.

V usage is TRBV23-1 and J usage is TRBJ2-5; D gene uncertain. Being an ORF, TRBV23-1 has a function that is uncertain. The CDR3 runs 14 residues. Deletions cut 0 bases from V and 2 bases from J, with 7 bases between. CDR3 loop: CASSQSTVQETQYF. CDR3 coding DNA: TGCGCCAGCAGTCAATCGACGGTTCAAGAGACCCAGTACTTC.

The table lists this clone with a count of one. The chain combines TRBV18 with TRBJ2-1; D not resolved. V gave up 3 bases and J gave up 5 bases, with 8 bases separating them. Germline CDR1 is KGHSH and CDR2 is LQKENI. The CDR3 is 13 amino acids. This chain's CDR3 is CASSPLPNNEQFF. As DNA, the CDR3 is TGTGCCAGCTCACCCCTACCTAACAATGAGCAGTTCTTC.

The CDR3 loop is CASSNQGQLTDTQYF. The DNA of the CDR3 is TGCGCCAGCAGCAACCAGGGACAGCTAACAGATACGCAGTATTTT. This chain connects TRBV5-1 to TRBJ2-3; 7 positions match TRBD1. The germline V gene has CDR1 SGHRS and CDR2 YFSETQ. The CDR3 spans 15 residues. Trimming removed 4 bases from V and 3 bases from J; junction bases left unmatched: 8.

This clone came up once. The V call is TRBV7-9, the J call TRBJ1-1, with D tentatively TRBD1 (6 bases). The V end lost 7 bases, the J end lost 1 base, and 19 bases lay between the germline ends. This CDR3 contains 16 residues. In germline, CDR1 is SEHNR, CDR2 FQNEAQ (reference sequence). Written as DNA, the CDR3 is TGTGCCAGCATCCCCCCAGGGCAGGGGTCGAACACTGAAGCTTTCTTT. This encodes CASIPPGQGSNTEAFF.

V and J are TRBV11-2 and TRBJ2-5; 10 nucleotides match TRBD2. This CDR3 is built from 16 residues. Per the germline V gene, CDR1 is SGHAT and CDR2 is FQNNGV. V lost 5 bases and J lost 5; bases outside the gene matches: 11. The CDR3 coding sequence is TGTGCCAGCAGCCTTTCACTAGCGGGGACGGGGGAGACCCAGTACTTC. This codes for CASSLSLAGTGETQYF.

The chain combines TRBV28 with TRBJ2-3; TRBD2 agrees at 8 bases. Looked up from germline, CDR1 is MDHEN and CDR2 is SYDVKM. The V segment lost 8 bases and the J segment 0 bases; nucleotides outside the gene matches: 4. This CDR3 region has 14 residues. CDR3 coding DNA: TGTGCCAGCGGGGCTAGCGGGAGCACAGATACGCAGTATTTT. It translates to CASGASGSTDTQYF.

The rearrangement links TRBV28 to TRBJ2-7, with D hard to call. Trimming took off 6 bases at V and 5 bases at J, with 8 bases between the two ends. CDR3 length equals 11 residues. Germline CDR1 MDHEN, CDR2 SYDVKM. Written as DNA, the CDR3 is TGTGCCAGCAGCCCTCTTGACGAGCAGTACTTC. Translation: CASSPLDEQYF.

The rearrangement uses TRBV7-9 and TRBJ2-2, with D perhaps matching TRBD1 (5 bases). Germline CDR1 reads SEHNR; CDR2 reads FQNEAQ (reference sequence). The CDR3 length is 16 residues. With 3 bases removed from V and 0 bases from J, the gap between germline ends came to 11 bases. The DNA for the CDR3 is TGTGCCAGCAGCTTGGACACGTTCGCGAACACCGGGGAGCTGTTTTTT. Its translation: CASSLDTFANTGELFF.

The gene calls are TRBV28 and TRBJ2-6; 9 bases align to TRBD2. CDR3 size: 18 residues. V shed 6 bases, J shed 2 bases, and the junction held 11 bases outside the gene matches. Germline CDR1 MDHEN, CDR2 SYDVKM. CDR3 region: CASSPLGAGGPGANVLTF. The CDR3 DNA reads TGTGCCAGCAGCCCCCTGGGGGCGGGAGGGCCTGGGGCCAACGTCCTGACTTTC.

This chain links TRBV29-1 with TRBJ1-1; no clear D. The CDR3 runs 13 residues. V was trimmed by 8 bases and J by 5 bases, leaving 18 bases between them. CDR1 and CDR2 (germline): SQVTM, ANQGSEA. The CDR3 coding sequence is TGCAGCTTGTACGGGGAAGGGAAAACTGAAGCTTTCTTT. Translated: CSLYGEGKTEAFF.

The gene calls are TRBV5-6 and TRBJ2-7; the D is unclear. The germline V and J ends were trimmed by 6 bases and 4 bases, with 17 bases remaining between them. The CDR3 is 14 residues long. The V gene's germline CDR1 is SGHDT and CDR2 YYEEEE. CDR3 bases: TGTGCCAGCACCGCACCCCTACCCGGGTACGAGCAGTACTTC. Its protein product is CASTAPLPGYEQYF.

This clone was observed a single time. The chain couples TRBV7-9 to TRBJ2-1; D not resolved. The CDR3 is 16 residues long. The germline V gene encodes CDR1 SEHNR and CDR2 FQNEAQ (reference sequence). Trimming removed 1 base at V and 10 bases at J, with 20 bases between. The CDR3 bases are TGTGCCAGCAGCTTAGATCCCGGCAGTGGCAATGAGGAGCAGTTCTTC. Translation gives CASSLDPGSGNEEQFF.

This chain uses TRBV5-4 with TRBJ1-2; D is possibly TRBD1 (5 bases). Trimming stripped 0 bases from V and 7 bases from J, with 13 bases between. CDR3 size: 14 residues. From germline, CDR1 is SGHNT and CDR2 YYREEE (reference sequence). The CDR3 sequence: CASSLGQGWGGYTF. The CDR3 nucleotides read TGTGCCAGCAGCTTGGGGCAGGGTTGGGGTGGCTACACCTTC. Complete variable domain (other parts from reference TRBV5-4 and TRBJ1-2): ETGVTQSPTHLIKTRGQQVTLRCSSQSGHNTVSWYQQALGQGPQFIFQYYREEENGRGNFPPRFSGLQFPNYSSELNVNALELDDSALYLCASSLGQGWGGYTFGSGTRLTVV.

This chain joins TRBV2 and TRBJ2-5, with 10 bases lining up with TRBD2. This CDR3 has 14 residues. Germline V gene lookup returns CDR1 SNHLY and CDR2 FYNNEI. V dropped 10 bases and J dropped 3; count of bases not matched to a gene: 8. CDR3 sequence: CAISGRSLEETQYF. In nucleotides, the CDR3 is TGTGCCATTAGCGGGAGGTCGCTGGAAGAGACCCAGTACTTC.